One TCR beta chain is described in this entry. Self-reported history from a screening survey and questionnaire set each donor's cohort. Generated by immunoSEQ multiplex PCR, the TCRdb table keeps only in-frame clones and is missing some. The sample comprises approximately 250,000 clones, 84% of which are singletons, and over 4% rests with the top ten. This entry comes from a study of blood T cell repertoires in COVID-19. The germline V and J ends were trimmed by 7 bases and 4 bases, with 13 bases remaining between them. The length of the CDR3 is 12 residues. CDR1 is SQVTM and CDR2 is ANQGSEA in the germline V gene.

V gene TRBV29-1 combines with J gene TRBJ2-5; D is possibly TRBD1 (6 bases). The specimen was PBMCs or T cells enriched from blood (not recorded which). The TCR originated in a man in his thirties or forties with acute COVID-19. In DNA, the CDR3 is TGCAGCGCCTTGACAGGTAGAGAGACCCAGTACTTC. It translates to CSALTGRETQYF. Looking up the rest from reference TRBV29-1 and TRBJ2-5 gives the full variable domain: SAVISQKPSRDICQRGTSLTIQCQVDSQVTMMFWYRQQPGQSLTLIATANQGSEATYESGFVIDKFPISRPNLTFSTLTVSNMSPEDSSIYLCSALTGRETQYFGPGTRLLVL.